This TCR beta chain was obtained from a study of cytomegalovirus exposure and HLA in healthy donors. Overall study findings and caveats: Later analysis demonstrated an association between a missense DCLRE1C variant and TCR beta V- and J-gene trimming. Reportedly, a later analysis found an Asian-associated ancestry cluster had fewer N-insertions than the roughly 700-donor mean. It has been reported that TCR beta sequences accurately predicted the HLA-A and HLA-B alleles of most subjects.

V lost 5 bases and J lost 2, with 19 bases in between. CDR3 length: 16 amino acids. The germline V gene encodes CDR1 SGHNT and CDR2 YENEEA. With 60 Vbeta and 13 Jbeta primers, the PCR was carried out. The data were produced by immunoSEQ multiplex PCR, yet TCRdb's version contains in-frame clones alone and is incomplete. The data show some 140,000 clones, with over 75% seen just once and less than 5% held by the top ten. All the people who gave samples were healthy bone marrow donors. For this clone: Its antigen is still unknown.

Sequenced: PBMCs. The chain uses TRBV11-3 and TRBJ2-7; weak D call: TRBD1 (5 bases). The clonotype comes from a man aged 25-45 years in good health. Here the CDR3 DNA reads TGTGCCAGCAGCACCCTGACCCTCAGGGATACCTACGAGCAGTACTTC. The encoded protein is CASSTLTLRDTYEQYF.